The sequence of this TCR beta chain was determined in a study of human T cells and chemical hapten exposure (dated by TCRdb to the early 2020s). Regarding the study in general: For sensitization, 2% DPC in acetone was applied to a 2 cm by 2 cm area of upper inner arm skin. Throughout the study period of around 25 weeks, patients also received therapeutic DPC doses to the scalp every week. Patch tests used Finn chambers with 0.01% DPC on the upper back, scored after 6 days by International Contact Dermatitis Research Group standards. The patient cohort, mostly female, included alopecia areata with under or over 50% scalp involvement, alopecia totalis and alopecia universalis. The libraries were sequenced as a pool, and the TCR yield per sample differed mostly because of small variations in library volumes within the pool. Peripheral blood TCR repertoire changes were tracked in vivo in alopecia patients during primary and secondary sensitization to the hapten diphenylcyclopropenone (DPC). Blood samples were taken from patients before sensitization (week 0) and at 2, 6 and about 24 weeks after DPC sensitization. For TCR sequencing, blood came from 25 to 35 alopecia patients at anywhere from one to four time points (pre-sensitization, 2, 6 and 24 weeks). What the work shows at the level of the full study, not this receptor alone: The number of TCRs above 1 in 1000 frequency did not change with DPC sensitization; there was no evidence of global repertoire structure alterations. A positive correlation was found between the number of PT1 expanded TCRs and patch test score, with significance reached at thresholds 8, 16 and 32 but not 4. Significantly more large CDR3 similarity clusters were formed by expanded TCRs than by pre-sensitization or healthy control sets, consistent with antigen-driven responses. Repeated subsampling changed both the strength of the expansion versus patch-test correlation and the threshold at which that correlation became significant. Because all patients had alopecia, a presumed autoimmune disease, the immune response of the patients might differ from that of healthy individuals.

Libraries were built with RACE. TCRdb shows the sequencer as NextSeq 500. During library preparation, unique molecular identifiers were attached to individual cDNA molecules so that TCRs could be counted in a quantitative, reproducible way. Each blood RNA sample was used to sequence both TCR alpha and TCR beta chains. The authors' pipeline ran thus. Samples had a median of roughly 87,000 TCRs, with a range from about 23,224 to 750,000. The Decombinator software suite was used to annotate V, J and CDR3 in the TCR reads. For PS versus PT1 abundance plots, all samples were subsampled to the same number of TCRs (28,000). TCRs were defined as expanded if absent before sensitization and observed at least eight times at the 2-week time point. The raw public data were reprocessed by TCRdb itself: fastp quality trimming at Q25, MiXCR clonotype calling, in-frame beta chains only. Records with the same CDR3 protein are collapsed into one entry carrying the most frequent genes and DNA. The V and J calls here are based on TCRdb, not the publication. Across this sample there are 85,000 to 100,000 distinct CDR3 sequences, with roughly 27% seen only once. The ten largest account for around 10% of the sample.

The time point label, read with the paper, signifies: patch test 3, about 24 weeks after DPC sensitization. The sample's treatment or condition, from its label and the paper: therapeutic diphenylcyclopropenone sensitization with weekly scalp DPC. At each patch-test visit, blood was drawn before the patch test was applied. Patients were eligible if aged 18 to 70, diagnosed with alopecia and judged suitable for DPC therapy, and pregnant patients were excluded. Total RNA was isolated from unfractionated whole blood collected in Tempus Blood RNA tubes. Counted from cysteine to phenylalanine, this CDR3 has 15 amino acids. Here the CDR3 DNA is all that survives: 45 bases in frame from base 1. CDR1 and CDR2, per the germline V gene (reference sequence), are LGHDT and YNNKEL. At the junction V is shortened by 0 bases and J by 0 bases, with 7 bases in between. This clonotype was seen only a few times. It lacks a known antigen. Per-nucleotide qualities are absent, and no much larger clonotype sits a single base away.

Source: whole blood, taken in connection with sensitization to the hapten diphenylcyclopropenone (DPC). The V and J genes are TRBV3-1 and TRBJ2-3; the D gene cannot be named for sure. The sequence was collected from a man aged 35-49 years with alopecia areata. Some clones in this sample may be carry-over from other donors' samples. At the DNA level, the sequence is TGTGCCAGCAGCCAAGAGTCAACTAGCACAGATACGCAGTATTTT. Translated, this is CASSQESTSTDTQYF.